This T cell receptor (beta chain) is from a study of blood T cells in healthy people across ages. Study-wide context: About one barcoded beta molecule per two T cells was captured by template switching.

Combining a sample-barcoded 5' primer with a J-beta primer mix, a second PCR ran for 7 to 11 cycles. TCRdb reprocessed the 5' RACE reads via MiXCR and lists one record per CDR3 protein. The repertoire holds 600,000 to 650,000 distinct CDR3 sequences, with roughly 58% as singletons. Peripheral blood samples of 9.5 to 10 milliliters were drawn from each donor. Germline loops: CDR1 SGHVS, CDR2 FNYEAQ. V lost 2 bases and J 6 bases, leaving 11 bases between the germline ends. CDR3 length: 15 amino acids. The rearrangement uses TRBV7-6 and TRBJ1-6; D might be TRBD1 (5 bases). The sequencing sample was made of blood. This receptor was identified in a man in his 60s in good health. The CDR3 DNA reads TGTGCCAGCAGCTTAACGGGACCTAGTAATTCACCCCTCCACTTT. Protein: CASSLTGPSNSPLHF.